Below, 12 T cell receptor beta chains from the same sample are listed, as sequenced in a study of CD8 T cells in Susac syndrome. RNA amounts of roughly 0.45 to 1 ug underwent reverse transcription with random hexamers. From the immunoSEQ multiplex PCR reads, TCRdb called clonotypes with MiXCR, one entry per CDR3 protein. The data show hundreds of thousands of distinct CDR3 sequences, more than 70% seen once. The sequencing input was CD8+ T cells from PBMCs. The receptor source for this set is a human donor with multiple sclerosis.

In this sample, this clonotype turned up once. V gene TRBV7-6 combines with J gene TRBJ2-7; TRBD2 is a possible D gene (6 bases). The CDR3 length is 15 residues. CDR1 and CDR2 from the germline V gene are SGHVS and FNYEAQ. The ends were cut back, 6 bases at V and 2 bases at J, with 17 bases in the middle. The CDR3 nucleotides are TGTGCCAGCAGTCCAACGCCGGGAGCCGCCTACGAGCAGTACTTC. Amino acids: CASSPTPGAAYEQYF.

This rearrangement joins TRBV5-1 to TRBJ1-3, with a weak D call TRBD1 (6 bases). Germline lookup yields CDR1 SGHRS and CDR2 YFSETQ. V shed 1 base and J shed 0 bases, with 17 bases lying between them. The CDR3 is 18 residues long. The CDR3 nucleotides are TGCGCCAGCAGCTTGCCCTCACAGGGATTGTCCTCTGGAAACACCATATATTTT. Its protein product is CASSLPSQGLSSGNTIYF. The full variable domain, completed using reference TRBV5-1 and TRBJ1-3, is KAGVTQTPRYLIKTRGQQVTLSCSPISGHRSVSWYQQTPGQGLQFLFEYFSETQRNKGNFPGRFSGRQFSNSRSEMNVSTLELGDSALYLCASSLPSQGLSSGNTIYFGEGSWLTVV.

The CDR3 reads CASSFMSEQYF. The CDR3 DNA is TGTGCCAGCAGTTTTATGAGCGAGCAGTACTTC. The genes are TRBV28 and TRBJ2-7; D gene uncertain. The germline CDR1 and CDR2 sequences are MDHEN and SYDVKM. V lost 3 bases, J lost 6 bases, and 6 bases lay in between. This CDR3 is 11 amino acids long.

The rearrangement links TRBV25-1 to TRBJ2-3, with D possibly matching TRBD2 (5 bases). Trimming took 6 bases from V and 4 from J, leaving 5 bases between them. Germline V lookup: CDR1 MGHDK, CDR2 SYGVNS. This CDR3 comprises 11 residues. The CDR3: CASRLADTQYF. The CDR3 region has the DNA TGTGCCAGCAGACTAGCAGATACGCAGTATTTT.

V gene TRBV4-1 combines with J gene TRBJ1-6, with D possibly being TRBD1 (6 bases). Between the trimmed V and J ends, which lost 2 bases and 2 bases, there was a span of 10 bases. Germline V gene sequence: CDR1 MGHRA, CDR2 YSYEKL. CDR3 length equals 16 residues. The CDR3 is CASSQLGGPYNSPLHF. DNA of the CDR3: TGCGCCAGCAGCCAATTGGGGGGCCCCTATAATTCACCCCTCCACTTT.

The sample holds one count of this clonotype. The CDR3 DNA follows: TGTGCCAGTAGTATTTTGGCAGGGGGTACTGAAGCTTTCTTT. Amino acid sequence: CASSILAGGTEAFF. This chain joins TRBV19 and TRBJ1-1; 7 bases fit TRBD1. Germline CDR1 and CDR2: LNHDA and SQIVND (reference sequence). The CDR3 runs to 14 residues. The J segment lost 5 bases and the V segment lost 3 bases, leaving 6 bases of the junction unmatched.

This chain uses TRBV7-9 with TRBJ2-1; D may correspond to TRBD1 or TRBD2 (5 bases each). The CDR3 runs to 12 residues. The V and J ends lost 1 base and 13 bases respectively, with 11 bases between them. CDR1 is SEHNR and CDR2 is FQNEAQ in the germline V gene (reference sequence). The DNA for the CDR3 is TGTGCCAGCAGCTTAGGGGGGATGTACCAGTTCTTC. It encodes CASSLGGMYQFF.

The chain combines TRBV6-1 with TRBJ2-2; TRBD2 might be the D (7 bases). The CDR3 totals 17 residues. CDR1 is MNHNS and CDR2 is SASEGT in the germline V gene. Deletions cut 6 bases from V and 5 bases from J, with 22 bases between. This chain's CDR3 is CASSQPHRGAWTGELFF. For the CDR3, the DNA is TGTGCCAGCAGCCAACCTCATCGGGGGGCATGGACCGGGGAGCTGTTTTTT.

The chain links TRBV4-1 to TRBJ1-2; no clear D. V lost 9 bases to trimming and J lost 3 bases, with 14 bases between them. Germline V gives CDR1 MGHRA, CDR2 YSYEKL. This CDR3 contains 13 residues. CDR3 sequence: CASNLGGDYGYTF. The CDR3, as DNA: TGCGCCAGTAATCTGGGAGGTGACTATGGCTACACCTTC.

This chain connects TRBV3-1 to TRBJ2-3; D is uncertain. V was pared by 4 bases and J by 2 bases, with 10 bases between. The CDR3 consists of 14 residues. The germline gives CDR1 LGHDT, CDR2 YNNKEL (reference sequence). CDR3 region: CASSPSPLTDTQYF. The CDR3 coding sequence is TGTGCCAGCAGCCCCTCGCCTCTCACAGATACGCAGTATTTT.

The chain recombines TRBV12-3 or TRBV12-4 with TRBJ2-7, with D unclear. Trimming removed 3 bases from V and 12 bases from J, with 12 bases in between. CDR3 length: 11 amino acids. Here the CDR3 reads CASSFGPHPYF. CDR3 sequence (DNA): TGTGCCAGCAGTTTCGGCCCTCATCCGTACTTC.

The CDR3 sequence: CSVEDLTGGELFF. The DNA for the CDR3 is TGCAGCGTTGAAGATCTTACGGGCGGGGAGCTGTTTTTT. V gene TRBV29-1 combines with J gene TRBJ2-2, with unresolved D. The V end lost 0 bases, the J end lost 7 bases, and 9 bases lay between the germline ends. Per the germline V gene, CDR1 is SQVTM and CDR2 is ANQGSEA. The CDR3 covers 13 residues.